This T cell receptor (beta chain) was identified during a study of cytotoxic CD8 clonotypes in ibrutinib-treated CLL. The wider study: Patients attained about 25 partial and 2 complete responses; at median approximately 68 months, about 14 remained remitted while about twelve progressed.

With regard to this clone: Antigen unknown.

The V gene's germline CDR1 is SGDLS and CDR2 YYNGEE. V shed 4 bases and J shed 0 bases, with 10 bases lying between them. CDR3 size: 14 residues. Findings and limits, study-wide: Age-matched healthy donor levels were exceeded by baseline clonality, which tracked circulating CD8+ T-cell counts.

Libraries were prepared by immunoSEQ multiplex PCR; TCRdb keeps only in-frame clonotypes and omits some of them. Among more than 45,000 clones listed, roughly 80% were seen once. Source: PBMCs, taken after 24 months of ibrutinib treatment. This TCR was sampled from a human donor with chronic lymphocytic leukemia. The chain is built from TRBV9 and TRBJ2-5, with a tentative D call TRBD1 (5 bases). This CDR3 is CASSLRQYQETQYF. The CDR3 region has the DNA TGTGCCAGCAGCCTTAGACAGTACCAAGAGACCCAGTACTTC. Looking up the rest from reference TRBV9 and TRBJ2-5 gives the full variable domain: DSGVTQTPKHLITATGQRVTLRCSPRSGDLSVYWYQQSLDQGLQFLIQYYNGEERAKGNILERFSAQQFPDLHSELNLSSLELGDSALYFCASSLRQYQETQYFGPGTRLLVL.